The 7 T cell receptor beta chains in this list originate from one sample, sequenced in a study of cytomegalovirus exposure and HLA in healthy donors. The primer mix had 60 Vbeta and 13 Jbeta primers. Profiling relied on immunoSEQ multiplex PCR, and the TCRdb table lists in-frame clones only, not all of them. There are roughly 130,000 clones in the sample; roughly 71% occur only once, and under 6.5% lies in the top ten. Sequenced sample: PBMCs. The source of these receptors is a woman in her forties or fifties in good health and CMV-seropositive.

This clone was found a few times. The chain links TRBV2 to TRBJ2-4, with 9 bases fitting TRBD2. Unmatched junction bases numbered 6, after V lost 8 bases and J lost 1 base. Germline V gene sequence: CDR1 SNHLY, CDR2 FYNNEI. The CDR3 sequence is 15 residues long. In DNA form, the CDR3 reads TGTGCCAGCTCTTCTAGCGGGGCTGCCAAAAACATTCAGTACTTC. Its protein product is CASSSSGAAKNIQYF.

The chain is built from TRBV7-8 and TRBJ1-3; 11 bases are shared with TRBD1. The germline gives CDR1 SGHVS, CDR2 FQNEAQ. The CDR3 sequence is 15 residues long. The ends lost 1 base at V and 6 bases at J; junction bases unmatched: 2. The CDR3 here is CASSLGTGGINTIYF. CDR3 bases: TGTGCCAGCAGCTTAGGGACAGGGGGCATAAACACCATATATTTT.

This clone has a single count. V is TRBV7-2 and J is TRBJ2-3; 10 nucleotides align to TRBD2. V was pared by 5 bases and J by 7 bases, with 12 bases of the junction left unmatched. CDR1 is SGHTA and CDR2 is FQGNSA in the germline V gene. This CDR3 has 16 amino acids. The chain's CDR3 is CASSQGLAGAYNTQYF. CDR3 coding DNA: TGTGCCAGCAGCCAAGGGCTAGCGGGGGCATACAATACGCAGTATTTT.

With respect to this clone: A read error may produce the germline difference seen at one junction end. This chain joins TRBV30 and TRBJ2-5; 7 positions agree with TRBD1. The CDR3 runs 13 residues. Germline CDR1 GTSNPN, CDR2 SVGIG (reference sequence). CDR3 in amino acids: CAWSDLPTGQTNF. In nucleotides, the CDR3 is TGTGCCTGGAGTGACCTCCCAACGGGACAGACGAACTTC.

The chain carries TRBV18 and TRBJ2-1, with TRBD2 matching 10 bases. The CDR3 loop spans 16 amino acids. Germline trimming cut 0 bases from V and 6 bases from J; bases unmatched to any gene: 5. Germline V lookup: CDR1 KGHSH, CDR2 LQKENI. The CDR3 nucleotides are TGTGCCAGCTCACCACCGGCTAGCGGGGGACTCAATGAGCAGTTCTTC. This translates into CASSPPASGGLNEQFF.

The chain couples TRBV5-6 to TRBJ1-4, with 7 bases aligning to TRBD1. The trim removed 0 bases at V and 4 bases at J, leaving 9 bases unmatched. The V gene's germline CDR1 is SGHDT and CDR2 YYEEEE. The CDR3 covers 17 residues. CDR3 nucleotides: TGTGCCAGCAGCTTGGCGCCGGACAGGCCTATTAATGAAAAACTGTTTTTT. Translating it yields CASSLAPDRPINEKLFF.

V gene TRBV6-1 combines with J gene TRBJ2-1, with 14 nucleotides matching TRBD2. The CDR3 runs to 14 residues. Germline V gives CDR1 MNHNS, CDR2 SASEGT. J gave up 5 bases and V 10 bases, and 4 bases lay outside the gene matches. The CDR3 reads CATGTSGGDNEQFF. For the CDR3, the DNA is TGTGCCACGGGGACTAGCGGGGGAGACAATGAGCAGTTCTTC.